This section outlines one T cell receptor (beta chain) sequence together with its context. These data originate in a study of PD-L1 blockade in urothelial cancer. Overall study context: Patients' atezolizumab regimen, 1,200 mg intravenously every 3 weeks, began at some point between 2013 and 2015.

Libraries were prepared by immunoSEQ multiplex PCR; TCRdb keeps only in-frame clonotypes and omits some of them. The data show around 100,000 clones, with under 95% seen just once and around 4% held by the top ten. Trimming shortened V by 3 bases and J by 4 bases, and 18 bases separated the two germline ends. The germline V gene has CDR1 MDHEN and CDR2 SYDVKM. This CDR3 region has 16 residues. The time point denotes: peripheral blood 6 weeks after treatment start. Between 1 and 8 samples per patient were obtained, pretreatment and on-treatment. The receptor's source is a man in his fifties or sixties with urothelial cancer. The rearrangement joins TRBV28 to TRBJ1-2; D gene unclear. Sequenced material: PBMCs, taken around atezolizumab (anti-PD-L1) treatment. DNA for the CDR3: TGTGCCAGCAGTTTCCCGGACGGCGCCGCGGGCTATGGCTACACCTTC. Translating it yields CASSFPDGAAGYGYTF.